This T cell receptor (beta chain) emerged from a study of blood T cell repertoires in COVID-19. Study background: Acute and convalescent COVID-19 specimens originated in the United States, Italy and Spain. Sources were T cells, B-cell-depleted T cells, or PBMCs; the material itself was cDNA or gDNA.

The CDR3 sequence is 14 residues long. Germline assignment: CDR1 MNHEY and CDR2 SMNVEV (reference sequence). Between the trimmed V and J ends, which lost 5 bases and 0 bases, there was a span of 10 bases. In the source study's methods: Counts of nucleated cells, estimated from reference gene primer amplification, were obtained. Assay: immunoSEQ multiplex PCR; the TCRdb copy retains only in-frame clones and omits some. The DNA gave D and trimming, while V, J and clone size come from that table. The top ten clones hold about 3.5% of a sample with just under 350,000 clones, approximately 90% of them seen once.

This clonotype was sampled from a woman aged 18-29 years who had recovered from COVID-19. The chain joins TRBV27 to TRBJ1-1; D is unclear. The specimen was peripheral blood. The CDR3 bases are TGTGCCAGCAGTCCCACCCGGTTGAACACTGAAGCTTTCTTT. Protein: CASSPTRLNTEAFF.